This T cell receptor (beta chain) was sequenced in a study of blood T cell repertoires in COVID-19. Whole-study context: T cells, B-cell-depleted T cells, or PBMCs provided the cDNA or gDNA that served as material.

Method: immunoSEQ multiplex PCR; TCRdb's copy keeps in-frame clones and lacks some. The table lists about 200,000 clones, about 86% of them singletons. Looked up from germline, CDR1 is GTSNPN and CDR2 is SVGIG (reference sequence). There are 11 residues in the CDR3. Trimming shortened V by 5 bases and J by 3 bases, and 8 bases separated the two germline ends. The source material was peripheral blood. The J gene is TRBJ2-7, the V gene TRBV30; D gene ambiguous. The sequence was collected from a woman aged 50 to 60 with acute or convalescent COVID-19. Here the CDR3 reads CAWGPFYEQYF. CDR3 nucleotide sequence: TGTGCCTGGGGACCTTTCTACGAGCAGTACTTC. The full variable domain, rest sourced from reference TRBV30 and TRBJ2-7, is SQTIHQWPATLVQPVGSPLSLECTVEGTSNPNLYWYRQAAGRGLQLLFYSVGIGQISSEVPQNLSASRPQDRQFILSSKKLLLSDSGFYLCAWGPFYEQYFGPGTRLTVT.